The 27 T cell receptor beta chains reported below all come from one sample, sequenced in a study of blood T cell repertoires in COVID-19. Sequencing used immunoSEQ multiplex PCR; TCRdb keeps in-frame clones, though not all of them. In the table there are around 68,000 clones, over 80% of which are singletons. Sequenced material: peripheral blood. Source of these receptors: a woman in her fifties or sixties with acute or convalescent COVID-19.

The chain uses TRBV15 and TRBJ2-7, with a tentative D call TRBD2 (6 bases). The CDR3 totals 16 residues. The V and J ends lost 0 bases and 4 bases respectively, with 16 bases between them. Germline values: CDR1 LNHNV, CDR2 YYDKDF (reference sequence). The chain's CDR3 is CATSRDRATAGYEQYF. The CDR3 DNA is TGTGCCACCAGCAGAGATCGGGCGACAGCGGGTTACGAGCAGTACTTC.

The rearrangement links TRBV30 to TRBJ1-5, with 7 bases fitting TRBD1. The germline gives CDR1 GTSNPN, CDR2 SVGIG (reference sequence). V was pared by 4 bases and J by 3 bases, with 9 bases of the junction left unmatched. This CDR3 region has 15 residues. CDR3 in amino acids: CAWTYPGQYNQPQHF. CDR3 DNA sequence: TGTGCCTGGACCTACCCGGGACAGTACAATCAGCCCCAGCATTTT.

This chain connects TRBV3-1 (or the pseudogene TRBV3-2) to TRBJ1-5; no clear D. The V end was cut by 4 bases, the J end by 6 bases, with 7 bases between. The germline V gene encodes CDR1 LGHDT and CDR2 YNNKEL (reference sequence). The CDR3 has 12 amino acids. The chain's CDR3 is CASSLRGQPQHF. The DNA for the CDR3 is TGTGCCAGCAGCCTCCGAGGTCAGCCCCAGCATTTT.

The gene calls are TRBV28 and TRBJ1-3; 7 nucleotides match TRBD1. From germline, CDR1 is MDHEN and CDR2 SYDVKM. V lost 6 bases and J lost 4; bases outside the gene matches: 9. This CDR3 region has 15 residues. In nucleotides, the CDR3 is TGTGCCAGCAGAGTAACAGGGGTTGAGGGAAACACCATATATTTT. The encoded protein is CASRVTGVEGNTIYF. Drawing the rest from reference TRBV28 and TRBJ1-3, the complete variable domain is DVKVTQSSRYLVKRTGEKVFLECVQDMDHENMFWYRQDPGLGLRLIYFSYDVKMKEKGDIPEGYSVSREKKERFSLILESASTNQTSMYLCASRVTGVEGNTIYFGEGSWLTVV.

The genes are TRBV12-3 or TRBV12-4 and TRBJ1-1; unclear D gene. This CDR3 comprises 13 residues. The V and J ends lost 3 bases and 8 bases respectively, with 13 bases between them. DNA for the CDR3: TGTGCCAGCAGTTTTGGTGTAGGCGGCGAAGCTTTCTTT. This encodes CASSFGVGGEAFF.

This sequence joins TRBV7-2 and TRBJ2-6; D not certain. V was cut by 5 bases and J by 0 bases, with 8 bases left in between. CDR1 SGHTA and CDR2 FQGNSA come from the germline V gene. The CDR3 runs 15 residues. CDR3 sequence (DNA): TGTGCCAGCAGCAAACACCACTCTGGGGCCAACGTCCTGACTTTC. Translating gives CASSKHHSGANVLTF.

The V gene is TRBV7-9, the J gene TRBJ1-5; TRBD1 is a possible D gene (6 bases). The CDR3 totals 16 residues. CDR1 and CDR2 from the germline V gene are SEHNR and FQNEAQ (reference sequence). V dropped 5 bases and J dropped 0 bases, with 14 bases sitting between them. The CDR3 DNA follows: TGTGCCAGCAGCGGGGGGGCAGGGGCTAGCAATCAGCCCCAGCATTTT. Protein product: CASSGGAGASNQPQHF.

Regarding this clone: The sample holds other DNA sequences that translate to the same CDR3. The genes are TRBV6-5 and TRBJ2-5, with D tentatively TRBD2 (5 bases). CDR3 length equals 14 residues. Germline V gene lookup returns CDR1 MNHEY and CDR2 SVGAGI. V was pared by 2 bases and J by 5 bases, with 12 bases between. Written as DNA, the CDR3 is TGTGCCAGCAGTTACCTTCCTCGAGGGGAGACCCAGTACTTC. Amino acid sequence: CASSYLPRGETQYF.

The rearrangement links TRBV7-8 to TRBJ1-1; a weak D match, TRBD1 (6 bases). The CDR3 length is 13 residues. Germline V CDR1 and CDR2: SGHVS, FQNEAQ. Trimming removed 5 bases from V and 3 bases from J, with 10 bases in between. The CDR3 bases are TGTGCCAGCAGCCCGCACAGGGACACTGAAGCTTTCTTT. It yields the protein CASSPHRDTEAFF.

This chain joins TRBV28 and TRBJ1-2; D may be TRBD1 (5 bases). Looked up from germline, CDR1 is MDHEN and CDR2 is SYDVKM. This CDR3 has 13 residues. Trimming pared 4 bases from V and 4 bases from J, leaving 10 bases between. The CDR3, as DNA: TGTGCCAGCAGTTCGACAGCTCGCTATGGCTACACCTTC. This gives the protein CASSSTARYGYTF.

CDR3 in DNA: TGTGCCAGCAGGGCCGACAGGGGAAGCACAGATACGCAGTATTTT. This sequence encodes CASRADRGSTDTQYF. V gene TRBV6-5 combines with J gene TRBJ2-3, with 8 bases lining up with TRBD1. The J segment lost 0 bases and the V segment lost 6 bases, leaving 5 bases of the junction unmatched. This CDR3 has 15 residues. Germline values: CDR1 MNHEY, CDR2 SVGAGI.

The V call is TRBV15, the J call TRBJ1-5; D perhaps matches TRBD1 (5 bases). The V gene's germline CDR1 is LNHNV and CDR2 YYDKDF (reference sequence). With 1 base removed from V and 7 bases from J, the gap between germline ends came to 17 bases. This CDR3 has 16 residues. The CDR3 sequence is CATSRGGTGVTQPQHF. DNA of the CDR3: TGTGCCACCAGCAGAGGGGGGACGGGGGTCACGCAGCCCCAGCATTTT.

This chain joins TRBV4-3 and TRBJ1-3; D remains unclear. In germline, CDR1 is LGHNA, CDR2 YSLEER. V was shortened by 3 bases and J by 4 bases, with 7 bases between the two germline ends. This CDR3 contains 13 residues. The CDR3 reads CASSQSRGNTIYF. The CDR3, as DNA: TGCGCCAGCAGCCAGAGCAGGGGAAACACCATATATTTT.

The V call is TRBV6-2 or TRBV6-3, the J call TRBJ2-1; 9 bases agree with TRBD2. The CDR3 is made up of 17 amino acids. The trim removed 3 bases at V and 4 bases at J, leaving 10 bases unmatched. Germline values: CDR1 MNHEY, CDR2 SVGEGT. DNA for the CDR3: TGTGCCAGCAGTTATTTGGCGGGAGGGCCGAGTTACAATGAGCAGTTCTTC. Amino acid sequence: CASSYLAGGPSYNEQFF.

V is TRBV6-1 and J is TRBJ1-2; no clear D gene. The CDR3 is 12 residues long. V was cut by 2 bases and J by 6 bases, with 7 bases left in between. Germline V gene sequence: CDR1 MNHNS, CDR2 SASEGT. CDR3 protein: CASSESGNGYTF. For the CDR3, the DNA is TGTGCCAGCAGTGAATCGGGGAATGGCTACACCTTC.

The rearrangement joins TRBV3-1 (or the pseudogene TRBV3-2) to TRBJ2-5; tentative D call: TRBD2 (6 bases). Trimming removed 5 bases at V and 4 bases at J, with 8 bases between. Germline-derived CDR1 and CDR2 are LGHDT and YNNKEL (reference sequence). The CDR3 extends over 12 amino acids. The CDR3 here is CASSGAGETQYF. The CDR3 region has the DNA TGTGCCAGCAGCGGAGCGGGAGAGACCCAGTACTTC.

The chain links TRBV14 to TRBJ2-4, with D maybe TRBD2 (7 bases). The CDR3 sequence is 18 residues long. In germline, CDR1 is SGHDN, CDR2 FVKESK. Between the trimmed V and J ends, which lost 0 bases and 3 bases, there was a span of 18 bases. The CDR3 reads CASSQEKGEGFVKNIQYF. The CDR3 DNA sequence: TGTGCCAGCAGCCAAGAAAAGGGGGAGGGATTCGTCAAAAACATTCAGTACTTC.

This rearrangement joins TRBV3-1 (or the pseudogene TRBV3-2) to TRBJ2-7, with 7 bases lining up with TRBD2. The CDR3 has 15 amino acids. The V and J ends lost 2 bases and 2 bases, in that order; junction bases with no gene match: 6. Per the germline V gene, CDR1 is LGHDT and CDR2 is YNNKEL (reference sequence). The DNA of the CDR3 is TGTGCCAGCAGCCAAATGCCTAGCGGTACCTACGAGCAGTACTTC. Protein: CASSQMPSGTYEQYF.

V usage is TRBV15 and J usage is TRBJ1-2; TRBD1 is a possible D gene (5 bases). Germline CDR1 is LNHNV and CDR2 is YYDKDF (reference sequence). The CDR3 contains 16 residues. The V gene lost 0 bases and the J gene lost 8 bases, with 19 bases spanning the gap. As DNA, the CDR3 is TGTGCCACCAGCAGAGATCTCAACCCAGGAGGGGACGGCTACACCTTC. This translates into CATSRDLNPGGDGYTF.

V is TRBV5-1 and J is TRBJ2-7; 9 bases line up with TRBD2. CDR1 and CDR2 from the germline V gene are SGHRS and YFSETQ. The CDR3 spans 18 residues. The J segment lost 0 bases and the V segment lost 0 bases, leaving 10 bases of the junction unmatched. This chain's CDR3 is CASSLASSGTLSSYEQYF. The CDR3 DNA reads as TGCGCCAGCAGCTTGGCGTCTAGCGGGACCCTTAGCTCCTACGAGCAGTACTTC.

This chain connects TRBV7-9 to TRBJ1-1, with TRBD1 identical over 7 bases. V dropped 5 bases and J dropped 5; count of bases not matched to a gene: 17. Germline CDR1 reads SEHNR; CDR2 reads FQNEAQ (reference sequence). The CDR3 sequence is 17 residues long. The CDR3 bases are TGTGCCAGCAGCCCCCCTCAACAGGGGCGGAGGAATACTGAAGCTTTCTTT. Translated, it gives CASSPPQQGRRNTEAFF.

The genes are TRBV30 and TRBJ1-1; TRBD1 aligns across 7 bases. V was pared by 0 bases and J by 0 bases, with 4 bases of the junction left unmatched. Germline CDR1 and CDR2: GTSNPN and SVGIG (reference sequence). The CDR3 sequence is 15 residues long. Written as DNA, the CDR3 is TGTGCCTGGAGTGTACTGGGGACAGTGAACACTGAAGCTTTCTTT. Translated, it gives CAWSVLGTVNTEAFF.

This clone was seen only a few times. V is TRBV11-2 and J is TRBJ1-2; 10 bases align to TRBD1. This CDR3 is 15 amino acids long. After removal of 5 bases from V and 7 bases from J, the junction contained 10 bases not matched to a gene. CDR1 and CDR2 (germline): SGHAT, FQNNGV. CDR3 bases: TGTGCCAGCAGCCGTGCCGGGACAGGGGTTGGTGGCTACACCTTC. Encoded protein: CASSRAGTGVGGYTF.

The chain recombines TRBV5-1 with TRBJ1-5, with D possibly being TRBD1 (6 bases). The V gene lost 4 bases and the J gene lost 6 bases, with 14 bases spanning the gap. CDR3 size: 14 residues. The germline V gene encodes CDR1 SGHRS and CDR2 YFSETQ. CDR3 in amino acids: CASSPSGGRQPQHF. The CDR3 bases are TGCGCCAGCAGCCCGAGCGGGGGGCGTCAGCCCCAGCATTTT.

The chain recombines TRBV5-1 with TRBJ2-3, with 13 nucleotides matching TRBD2. The CDR3 extends over 18 amino acids. With 3 bases clipped from V and 1 base from J, the junction kept 8 bases outside the gene matches. Germline lookup yields CDR1 SGHRS and CDR2 YFSETQ. The CDR3 region has the DNA TGCGCCAGCAGCTCCGGACTAGCGGGAGTTCGGGGCACAGATACGCAGTATTTT. This codes for CASSSGLAGVRGTDTQYF.

The chain uses TRBV7-8 and TRBJ1-4, with 10 bases matching TRBD1. This CDR3 is 15 amino acids long. Germline CDR1 and CDR2: SGHVS and FQNEAQ. Trimming removed 6 bases from V and 4 bases from J; junction bases left unmatched: 5. CDR3 protein: CASRKGTGDNEKLFF. The CDR3 bases are TGTGCCAGCAGAAAGGGGACAGGGGATAATGAAAAACTGTTTTTT. The full variable domain, rest sourced from reference TRBV7-8 and TRBJ1-4, is GAGVSQSPRYKVAKRGQDVALRCDPISGHVSLFWYQQALGQGPEFLTYFQNEAQLDKSGLPSDRFFAERPEGSVSTLKIQRTQQEDSAVYLCASRKGTGDNEKLFFGSGTQLSVL.

V and J are TRBV9 and TRBJ2-1, with 9 bases matching TRBD1. Trimming took 4 bases from V and 8 from J; bases not matched to a gene: 10. CDR1 is SGDLS and CDR2 is YYNGEE in the germline V gene. The CDR3 spans 15 residues. CDR3 in DNA: TGTGCCAGCAGCACCGGGACAGGGAGGATCGATGAGCAGTTCTTC. It encodes CASSTGTGRIDEQFF.